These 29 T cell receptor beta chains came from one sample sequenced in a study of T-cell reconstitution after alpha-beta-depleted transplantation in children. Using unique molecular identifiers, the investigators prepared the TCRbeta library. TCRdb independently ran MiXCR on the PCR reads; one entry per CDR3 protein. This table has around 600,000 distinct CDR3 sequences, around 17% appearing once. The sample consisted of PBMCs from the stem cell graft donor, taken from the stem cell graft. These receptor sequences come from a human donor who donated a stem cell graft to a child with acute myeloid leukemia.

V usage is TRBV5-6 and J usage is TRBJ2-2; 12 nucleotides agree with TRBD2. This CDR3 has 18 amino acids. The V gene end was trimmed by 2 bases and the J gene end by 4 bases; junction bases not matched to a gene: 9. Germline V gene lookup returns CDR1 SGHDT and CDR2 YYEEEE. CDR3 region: CASSFRLAGARGTGELFF. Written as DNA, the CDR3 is TGTGCCAGCAGCTTTCGACTAGCGGGGGCCCGGGGCACCGGGGAGCTGTTTTTT.

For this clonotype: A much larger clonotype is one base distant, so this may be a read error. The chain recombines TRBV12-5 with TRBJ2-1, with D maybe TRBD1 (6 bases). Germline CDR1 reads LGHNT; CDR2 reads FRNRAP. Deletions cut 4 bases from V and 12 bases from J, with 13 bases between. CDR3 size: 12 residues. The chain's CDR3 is CASGSDRLGQFF. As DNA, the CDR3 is TGTGCTAGTGGTTCAGACAGGTTAGGGCAGTTCTTC.

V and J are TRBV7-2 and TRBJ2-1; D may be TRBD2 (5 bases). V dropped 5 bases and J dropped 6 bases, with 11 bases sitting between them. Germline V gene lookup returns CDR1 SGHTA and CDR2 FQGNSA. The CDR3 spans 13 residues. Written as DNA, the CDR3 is TGTGCCAGCAGCCCACGGGATCTCAATGAGCAGTTCTTC. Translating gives CASSPRDLNEQFF.

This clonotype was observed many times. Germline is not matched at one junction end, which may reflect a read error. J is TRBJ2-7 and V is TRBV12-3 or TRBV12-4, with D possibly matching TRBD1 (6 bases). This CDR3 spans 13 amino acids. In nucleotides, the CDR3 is TGCGCCAGCAGCGGAACAGGGTTGTACGAGCAGTACTTC. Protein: CASSGTGLYEQYF.

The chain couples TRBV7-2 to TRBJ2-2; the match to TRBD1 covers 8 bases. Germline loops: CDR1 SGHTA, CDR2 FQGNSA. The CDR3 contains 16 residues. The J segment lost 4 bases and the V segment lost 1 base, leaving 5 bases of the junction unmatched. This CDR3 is CASSLVGQAITGELFF. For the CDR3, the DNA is TGTGCCAGCAGCTTAGTGGGACAGGCTATCACCGGGGAGCTGTTTTTT.

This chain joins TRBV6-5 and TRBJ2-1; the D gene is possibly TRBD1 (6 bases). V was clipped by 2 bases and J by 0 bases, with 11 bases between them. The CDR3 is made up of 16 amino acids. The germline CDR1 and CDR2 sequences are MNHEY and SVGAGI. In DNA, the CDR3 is TGTGCCAGCAGTTACGGGACACCTAGCTCCTACAATGAGCAGTTCTTC. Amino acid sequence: CASSYGTPSSYNEQFF.

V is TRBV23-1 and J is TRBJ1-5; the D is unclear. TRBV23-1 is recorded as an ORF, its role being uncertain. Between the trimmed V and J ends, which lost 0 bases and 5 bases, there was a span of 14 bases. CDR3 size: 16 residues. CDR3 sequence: CASSQSCADGDQPQHF. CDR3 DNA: TGCGCCAGCAGTCAATCTTGCGCCGACGGGGATCAGCCCCAGCATTTT.

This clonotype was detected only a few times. The CDR3 reads CASSPLGGQGVDTQYF. The CDR3 DNA reads as TGTGCCAGCAGTCCGCTGGGGGGGCAGGGGGTAGATACGCAGTATTTT. This chain connects TRBV6-1 to TRBJ2-3; D possibly matches TRBD1 or TRBD2 (7 bases each). Germline lookup yields CDR1 MNHNS and CDR2 SASEGT. Trimming removed 5 bases from V and 5 bases from J, with 20 bases in between. The CDR3 consists of 16 residues.

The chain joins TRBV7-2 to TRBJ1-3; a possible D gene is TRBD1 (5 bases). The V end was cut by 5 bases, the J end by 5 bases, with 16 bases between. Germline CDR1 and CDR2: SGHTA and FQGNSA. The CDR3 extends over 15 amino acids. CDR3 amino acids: CASSLLGDRRNTIYF. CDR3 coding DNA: TGTGCCAGCAGCCTCCTCGGCGACAGAAGAAACACCATATATTTT. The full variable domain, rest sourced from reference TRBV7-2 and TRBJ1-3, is GAGVSQSPSNKVTEKGKDVELRCDPISGHTALYWYRQSLGQGLEFLIYFQGNSAPDKSGLPSDRFSAERTGGSVSTLTIQRTQQEDSAVYLCASSLLGDRRNTIYFGEGSWLTVV.

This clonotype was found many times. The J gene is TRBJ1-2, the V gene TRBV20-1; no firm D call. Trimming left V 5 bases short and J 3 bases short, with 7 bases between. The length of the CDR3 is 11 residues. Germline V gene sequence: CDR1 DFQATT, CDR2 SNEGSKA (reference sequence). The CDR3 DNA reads TGCAGTGCTGGCCGGGACTATGGCTACACCTTC. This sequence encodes CSAGRDYGYTF.

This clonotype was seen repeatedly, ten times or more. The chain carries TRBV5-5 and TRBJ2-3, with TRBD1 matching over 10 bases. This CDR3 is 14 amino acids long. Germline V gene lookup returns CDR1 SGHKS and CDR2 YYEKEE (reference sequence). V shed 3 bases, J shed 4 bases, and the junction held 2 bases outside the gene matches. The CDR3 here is CASSWGTGADTQYF. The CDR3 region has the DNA TGTGCCAGCAGCTGGGGGACAGGGGCAGATACGCAGTATTTT.

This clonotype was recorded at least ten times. The CDR3 region has the DNA TGCAGTGCTAGGCGCTCTAGCGGGCCTTACAATGAGCAGTTCTTC. As protein: CSARRSSGPYNEQFF. The rearrangement joins TRBV20-1 to TRBJ2-1, with 8 bases that match TRBD2. V dropped 3 bases and J dropped 4; count of bases not matched to a gene: 8. The CDR3 consists of 15 residues. CDR1 and CDR2 (germline): DFQATT, SNEGSKA (reference sequence).

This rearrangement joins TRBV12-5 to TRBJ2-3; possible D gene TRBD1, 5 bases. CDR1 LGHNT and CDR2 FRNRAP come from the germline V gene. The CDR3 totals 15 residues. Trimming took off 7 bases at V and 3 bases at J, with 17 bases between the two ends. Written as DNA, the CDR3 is TGTGCTAGTGCGGGCAGGGATCTTGGGACAGATACGCAGTATTTT. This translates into CASAGRDLGTDTQYF.

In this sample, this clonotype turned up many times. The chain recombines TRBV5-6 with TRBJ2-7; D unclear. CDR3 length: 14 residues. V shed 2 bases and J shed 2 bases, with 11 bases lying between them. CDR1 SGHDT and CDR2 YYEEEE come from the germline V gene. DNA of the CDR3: TGTGCCAGCAGCTTCGGTACATCAACCTACGAGCAGTACTTC. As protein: CASSFGTSTYEQYF.

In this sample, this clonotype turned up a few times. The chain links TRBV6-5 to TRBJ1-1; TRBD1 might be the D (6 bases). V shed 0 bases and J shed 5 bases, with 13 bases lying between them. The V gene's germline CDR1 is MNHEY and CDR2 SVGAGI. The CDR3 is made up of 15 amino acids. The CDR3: CASSYSTGGWTEAFF. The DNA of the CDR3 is TGTGCCAGCAGTTACTCGACCGGGGGCTGGACTGAAGCTTTCTTT.

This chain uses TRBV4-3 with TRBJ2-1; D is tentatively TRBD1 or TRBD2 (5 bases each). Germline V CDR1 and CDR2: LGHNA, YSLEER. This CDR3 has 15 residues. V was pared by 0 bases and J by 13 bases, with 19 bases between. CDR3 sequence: CASSQEVFVGGTQFF. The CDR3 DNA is TGCGCCAGCAGCCAAGAAGTTTTCGTTGGTGGGACCCAGTTCTTC.

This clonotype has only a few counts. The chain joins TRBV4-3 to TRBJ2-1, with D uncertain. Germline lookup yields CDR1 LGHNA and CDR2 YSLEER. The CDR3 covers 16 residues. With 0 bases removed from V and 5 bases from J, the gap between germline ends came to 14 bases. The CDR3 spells CASSQESGPGNNEQFF. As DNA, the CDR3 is TGCGCCAGCAGCCAAGAAAGTGGGCCAGGTAACAATGAGCAGTTCTTC.

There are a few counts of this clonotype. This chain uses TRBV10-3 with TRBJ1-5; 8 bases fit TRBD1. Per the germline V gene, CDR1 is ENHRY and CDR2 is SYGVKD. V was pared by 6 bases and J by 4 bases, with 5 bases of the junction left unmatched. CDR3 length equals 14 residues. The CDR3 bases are TGTGCCATCAGCCCGGGACAGGCTAATCAGCCCCAGCATTTT. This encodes CAISPGQANQPQHF.

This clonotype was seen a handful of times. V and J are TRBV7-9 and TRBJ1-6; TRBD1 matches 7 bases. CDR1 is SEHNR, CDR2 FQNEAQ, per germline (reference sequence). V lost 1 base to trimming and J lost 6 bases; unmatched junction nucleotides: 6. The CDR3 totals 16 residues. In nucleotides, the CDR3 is TGTGCCAGCAGCTTAGGAGGGGGCAAAGGTAATTCACCCCTCCACTTT. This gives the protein CASSLGGGKGNSPLHF.

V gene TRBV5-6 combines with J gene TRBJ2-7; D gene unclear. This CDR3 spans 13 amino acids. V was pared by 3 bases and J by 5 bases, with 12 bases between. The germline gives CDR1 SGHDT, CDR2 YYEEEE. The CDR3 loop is CASSWTGVNEQYV. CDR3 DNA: TGTGCCAGCAGCTGGACCGGTGTCAACGAGCAGTACGTC.

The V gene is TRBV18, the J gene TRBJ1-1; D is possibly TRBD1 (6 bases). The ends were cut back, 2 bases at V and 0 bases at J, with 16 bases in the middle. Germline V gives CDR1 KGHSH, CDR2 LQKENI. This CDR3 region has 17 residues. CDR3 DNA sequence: TGTGCCAGCTCACCAAACAGGGTGAGGGACATGAACACTGAAGCTTTCTTT. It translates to CASSPNRVRDMNTEAFF.

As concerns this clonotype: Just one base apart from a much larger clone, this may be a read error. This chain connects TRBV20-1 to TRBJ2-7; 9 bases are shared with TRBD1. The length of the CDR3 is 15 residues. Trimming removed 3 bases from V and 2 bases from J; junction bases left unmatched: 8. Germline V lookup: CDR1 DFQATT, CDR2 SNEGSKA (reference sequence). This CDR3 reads CSASPGQGLPYEQYF. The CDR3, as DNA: TGCAGTGCTAGCCCTGGACAGGGGCTCCCCTACGAGCAGTACTTC.

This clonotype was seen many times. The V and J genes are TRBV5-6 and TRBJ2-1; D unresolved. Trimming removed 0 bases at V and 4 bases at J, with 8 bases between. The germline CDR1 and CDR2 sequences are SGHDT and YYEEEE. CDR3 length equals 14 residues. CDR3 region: CASSLALRYNEQFF. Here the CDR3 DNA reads TGTGCCAGCAGCTTGGCCCTCCGATACAATGAGCAGTTCTTC.

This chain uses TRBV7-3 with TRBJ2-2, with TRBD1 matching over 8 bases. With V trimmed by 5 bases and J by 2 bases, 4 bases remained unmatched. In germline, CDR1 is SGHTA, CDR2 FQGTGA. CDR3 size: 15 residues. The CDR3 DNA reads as TGTGCCAGCAGCGATGGACAGGGTAACACCGGGGAGCTGTTTTTT. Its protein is CASSDGQGNTGELFF.

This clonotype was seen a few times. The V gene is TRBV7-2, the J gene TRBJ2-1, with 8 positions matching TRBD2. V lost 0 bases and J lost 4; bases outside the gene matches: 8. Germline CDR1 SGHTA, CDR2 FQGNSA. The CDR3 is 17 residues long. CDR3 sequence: CASSLALGGGKYNEQFF. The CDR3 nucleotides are TGTGCCAGCAGCTTAGCGTTAGGCGGGGGGAAGTACAATGAGCAGTTCTTC.

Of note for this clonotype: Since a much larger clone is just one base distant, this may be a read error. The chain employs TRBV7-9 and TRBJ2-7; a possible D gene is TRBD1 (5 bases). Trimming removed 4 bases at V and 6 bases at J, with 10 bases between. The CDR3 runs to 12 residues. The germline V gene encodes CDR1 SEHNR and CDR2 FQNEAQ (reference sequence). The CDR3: CASSSDSFEQYF. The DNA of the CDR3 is TGTGCCAGCAGCTCAGACAGCTTCGAGCAGTACTTC.

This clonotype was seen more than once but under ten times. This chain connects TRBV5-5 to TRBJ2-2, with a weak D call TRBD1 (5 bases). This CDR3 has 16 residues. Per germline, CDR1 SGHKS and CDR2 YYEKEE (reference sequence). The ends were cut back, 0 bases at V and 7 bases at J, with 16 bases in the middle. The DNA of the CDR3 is TGTGCCAGCAGCTTGGTTTTCATTCAGGGCAACGGGGAGCTGTTTTTT. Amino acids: CASSLVFIQGNGELFF.

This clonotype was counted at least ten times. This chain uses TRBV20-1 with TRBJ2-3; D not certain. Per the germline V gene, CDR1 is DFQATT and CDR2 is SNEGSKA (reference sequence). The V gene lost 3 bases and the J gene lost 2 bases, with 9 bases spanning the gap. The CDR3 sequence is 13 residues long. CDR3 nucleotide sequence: TGCAGTGCTAGGGACGATTCCACAGATACGCAGTATTTT. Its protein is CSARDDSTDTQYF.

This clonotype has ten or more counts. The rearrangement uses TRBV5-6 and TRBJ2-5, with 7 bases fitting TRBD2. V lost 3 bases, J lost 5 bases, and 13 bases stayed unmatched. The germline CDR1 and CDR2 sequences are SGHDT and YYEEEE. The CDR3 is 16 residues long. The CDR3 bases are TGTGCCAGCAGCTCTTTGATGTCCTCCGGGGGGGAGACCCAGTACTTC. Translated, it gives CASSSLMSSGGETQYF.